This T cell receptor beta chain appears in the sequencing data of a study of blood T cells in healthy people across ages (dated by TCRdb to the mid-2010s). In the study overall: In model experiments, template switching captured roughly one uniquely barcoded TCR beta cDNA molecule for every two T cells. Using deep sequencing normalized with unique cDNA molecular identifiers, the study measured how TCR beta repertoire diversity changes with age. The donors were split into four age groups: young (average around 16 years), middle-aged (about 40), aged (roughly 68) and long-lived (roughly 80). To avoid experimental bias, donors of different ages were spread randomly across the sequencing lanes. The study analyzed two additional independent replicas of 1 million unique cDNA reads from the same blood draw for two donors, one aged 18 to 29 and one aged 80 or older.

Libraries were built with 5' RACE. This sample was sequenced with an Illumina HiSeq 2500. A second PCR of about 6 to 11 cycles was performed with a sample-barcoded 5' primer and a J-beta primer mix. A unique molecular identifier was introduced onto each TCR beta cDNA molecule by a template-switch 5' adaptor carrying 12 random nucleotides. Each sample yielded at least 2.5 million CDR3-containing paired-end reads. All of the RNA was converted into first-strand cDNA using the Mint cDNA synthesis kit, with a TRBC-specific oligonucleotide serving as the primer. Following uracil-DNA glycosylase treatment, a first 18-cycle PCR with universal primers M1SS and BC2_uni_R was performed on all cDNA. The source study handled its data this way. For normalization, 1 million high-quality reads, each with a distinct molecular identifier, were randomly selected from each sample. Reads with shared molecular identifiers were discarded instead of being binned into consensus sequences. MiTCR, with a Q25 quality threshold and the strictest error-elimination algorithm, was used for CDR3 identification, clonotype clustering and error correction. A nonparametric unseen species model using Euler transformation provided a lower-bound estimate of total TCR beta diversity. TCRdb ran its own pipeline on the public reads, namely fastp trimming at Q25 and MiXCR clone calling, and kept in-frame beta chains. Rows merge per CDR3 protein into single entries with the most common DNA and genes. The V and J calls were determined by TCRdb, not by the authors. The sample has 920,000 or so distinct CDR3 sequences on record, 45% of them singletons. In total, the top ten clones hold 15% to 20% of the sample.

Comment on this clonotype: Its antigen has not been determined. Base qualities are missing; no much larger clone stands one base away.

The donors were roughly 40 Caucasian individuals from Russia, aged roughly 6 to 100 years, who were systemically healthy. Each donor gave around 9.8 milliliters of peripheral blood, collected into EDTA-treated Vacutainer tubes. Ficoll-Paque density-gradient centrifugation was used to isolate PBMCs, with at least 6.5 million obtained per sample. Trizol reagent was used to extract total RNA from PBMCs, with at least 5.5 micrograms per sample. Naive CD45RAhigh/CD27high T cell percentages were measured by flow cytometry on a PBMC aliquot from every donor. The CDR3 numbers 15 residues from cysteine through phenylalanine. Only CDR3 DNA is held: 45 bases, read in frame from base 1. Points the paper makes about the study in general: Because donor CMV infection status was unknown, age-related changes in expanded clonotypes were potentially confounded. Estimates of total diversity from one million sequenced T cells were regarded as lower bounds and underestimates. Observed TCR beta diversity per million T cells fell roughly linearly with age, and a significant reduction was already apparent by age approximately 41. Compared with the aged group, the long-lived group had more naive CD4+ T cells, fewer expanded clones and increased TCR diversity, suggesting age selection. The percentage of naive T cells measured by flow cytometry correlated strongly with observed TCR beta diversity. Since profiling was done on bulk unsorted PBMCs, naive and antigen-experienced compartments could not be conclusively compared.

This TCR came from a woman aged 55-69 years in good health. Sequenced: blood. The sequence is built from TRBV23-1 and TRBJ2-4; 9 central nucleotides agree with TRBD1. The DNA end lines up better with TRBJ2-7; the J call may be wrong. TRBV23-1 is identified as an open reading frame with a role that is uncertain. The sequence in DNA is TGCGCCAGCAGTCGAGACGGGACAGGGTTTTTCGAGCAGTACTTC. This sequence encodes CASSRDGTGFFEQYF.